This TCR beta chain was identified during a study of blood T cell repertoires in COVID-19. Study information: The study drew acute and convalescent COVID-19 samples from the United States, Italy and Spain.

Authors' methods: For nucleated cells, counts were estimated from reference gene primer amplification. Measured with immunoSEQ multiplex PCR; TCRdb has only the in-frame clones, and not every one. V, J and clone size are taken as reported in that table, and D and trimming were inferred from the DNA itself. The table shows about 60,000 clones, with 80% to 95% occurring only once. This CDR3 is built from 12 residues. V gave up 8 bases and J gave up 4 bases; unmatched junction bases: 4. Sequenced material: peripheral blood. The genes are TRBV12-3 or TRBV12-4 and TRBJ1-2, with 7 nucleotides matching TRBD1. This receptor was taken from a human donor with active COVID-19. The donor label of this sample is uncertain. DNA of the CDR3: TGTGCCAGCGGACAGGCCCTCTATGGCTACACCTTC. Its translation: CASGQALYGYTF.